The 20 T cell receptor beta chains below all came from one sample that was sequenced in a study of cytomegalovirus exposure and HLA in healthy donors. The PCR ran on 60 Vbeta and 13 Jbeta primers. Only in-frame clones appear in the TCRdb table, and some are missing; sequencing was by immunoSEQ multiplex PCR. The top ten hold approximately 2.3% of the sample, which has 150,000 or so clones, 70% to 80% seen once. Sequenced: PBMCs. These receptor sequences come from a man aged 30 to 45 in good health and CMV-seronegative.

V is TRBV6-6 and J is TRBJ1-5; TRBD1 matches at 9 bases. This CDR3 is built from 15 residues. Trimming took 6 bases from V and 7 from J; bases not matched to a gene: 10. Germline V lookup: CDR1 MNHNY, CDR2 SVGAGI (reference sequence). The CDR3 is CASRGWTGEEQPQHF. The DNA of the CDR3 is TGTGCCAGCAGAGGGTGGACAGGGGAAGAACAGCCCCAGCATTTT.

The chain links TRBV13 to TRBJ2-7; D is unresolved. There are 14 residues in the CDR3. Trimming removed 5 bases at V and 2 bases at J, with 13 bases between. Germline values: CDR1 PRHDT, CDR2 FYEKMQ (reference sequence). CDR3 DNA: TGTGCCAGCAGCGTATTAAGAGAGACCTACGAGCAGTACTTC. Amino acid sequence: CASSVLRETYEQYF.

The genes are TRBV30 and TRBJ2-3; the match to TRBD1 covers 8 bases. The CDR3 extends over 15 amino acids. Germline CDR1 and CDR2: GTSNPN and SVGIG (reference sequence). With V trimmed by 2 bases and J by 3 bases, 7 bases remained unmatched. CDR3 sequence reads: CAWSSDRDGTDTQYF. CDR3 DNA: TGTGCCTGGAGTTCGGACAGGGACGGAACAGATACGCAGTATTTT.

The CDR3 region has the DNA TGTGCCAGTACCCCCCCGGACAGGATAAACACCGGGGAGCTGTTTTTT. It translates to CASTPPDRINTGELFF. This rearrangement joins TRBV19 to TRBJ2-2, with 7 bases fitting TRBD1. CDR1 LNHDA and CDR2 SQIVND come from the germline V gene (reference sequence). The CDR3 extends over 16 amino acids. V shed 7 bases and J 2 bases; nucleotides not matched to a gene: 10.

This chain uses TRBV4-3 with TRBJ1-6, with 8 bases aligning to TRBD1. Germline CDR1 reads LGHNA; CDR2 reads YSLEER. This CDR3 has 15 amino acids. V shed 0 bases, J shed 10 bases, and the junction held 5 bases outside the gene matches. CDR3 DNA: TGCGCCAGCAGCCAAGACCCAGGGGGCAGATCACCCCTCCACTTT. It yields the protein CASSQDPGGRSPLHF.

CDR3 nucleotides: TGTGCCAGTAACCCCGCAGGGGGCTATGAAAAACTGTTTTTT. This encodes CASNPAGGYEKLFF. The gene calls are TRBV19 and TRBJ1-4, with 8 bases lining up with TRBD1. Trimming took 7 bases from V and 6 from J; bases not matched to a gene: 7. The CDR3 consists of 14 residues. Per the germline V gene, CDR1 is LNHDA and CDR2 is SQIVND (reference sequence).

In this sample, this clone turned up a few times. This chain joins TRBV7-9 and TRBJ1-1, with D possibly TRBD1 on 6 matching bases. The V gene's germline CDR1 is SEHNR and CDR2 FQNEAQ (reference sequence). V was shortened by 4 bases and J by 3 bases, with 12 bases between the two germline ends. CDR3 length: 14 amino acids. The CDR3 DNA is TGTGCCAGCAGCTCCCAGGGGCCGCACACTGAAGCTTTCTTT. Encoded protein: CASSSQGPHTEAFF. Complete variable domain (other parts from reference TRBV7-9 and TRBJ1-1): DTGVSQNPRHKITKRGQNVTFRCDPISEHNRLYWYRQTLGQGPEFLTYFQNEAQLEKSRLLSDRFSAERPKGSFSTLEIQRTEQGDSAMYLCASSSQGPHTEAFFGQGTRLTVV.

The rearrangement links TRBV4-1 to TRBJ1-2; D gene unclear. The CDR3 sequence is 15 residues long. The V and J ends lost 1 base and 8 bases respectively, with 17 bases between them. Germline CDR1 reads MGHRA; CDR2 reads YSYEKL. Here the CDR3 reads CASSQAVTERSGYTF. In DNA form, the CDR3 reads TGCGCCAGCAGCCAAGCAGTGACGGAGAGGAGCGGCTACACCTTC.

The J gene is TRBJ2-1, the V gene TRBV10-3; tentatively, D is TRBD1 (6 bases). The CDR3 loop spans 14 amino acids. CDR1 is ENHRY and CDR2 is SYGVKD in the germline V gene. Trimming stripped 6 bases from V and 8 bases from J, with 17 bases between. In DNA, the CDR3 is TGTGCCATCAGCCAGGGGTACCTCAAAGATGAGCAGTTCTTC. Translated, it gives CAISQGYLKDEQFF.

This clone was counted once. The chain carries TRBV4-2 and TRBJ2-7, with D tentatively TRBD1 (6 bases). Germline CDR1 is LGHNA and CDR2 is YNFKEQ. Trimming shortened V by 4 bases and J by 0 bases, and 16 bases separated the two germline ends. The CDR3 covers 16 residues. The CDR3 sequence is CASSLSGHEGSYEQYF. For the CDR3, the DNA is TGTGCCAGCAGCCTTTCGGGACACGAAGGCTCCTACGAGCAGTACTTC.

The V and J genes are TRBV30 and TRBJ1-4; D is ambiguous. Germline V gives CDR1 GTSNPN, CDR2 SVGIG (reference sequence). The CDR3 extends over 15 amino acids. Trimming removed 0 bases from V and 5 bases from J, with 13 bases in between. The CDR3 loop reads CAWSVVRRINEKLFF. The DNA of the CDR3 is TGTGCCTGGAGTGTCGTAAGGAGGATAAATGAAAAACTGTTTTTT.

The J gene is TRBJ1-2, the V gene TRBV2; 9 nucleotides align to TRBD1. V lost 1 base and J lost 6; bases outside the gene matches: 6. Germline V gives CDR1 SNHLY, CDR2 FYNNEI. The CDR3 contains 15 residues. DNA for the CDR3: TGTGCCAGCAGTGAAGGGGGGACAGGGTCTAATGGCTACACCTTC. Protein: CASSEGGTGSNGYTF.

The chain has TRBV19 and TRBJ2-1, with D possibly matching TRBD1 (5 bases). V dropped 3 bases and J dropped 4 bases, with 7 bases sitting between them. Per germline, CDR1 LNHDA and CDR2 SQIVND (reference sequence). This CDR3 spans 13 amino acids. CDR3 amino acids: CASSITGYNEQFF. Written as DNA, the CDR3 is TGTGCCAGTAGTATCACAGGATACAATGAGCAGTTCTTC.

This clone was detected only a few times. This chain uses TRBV7-3 with TRBJ2-3; D is unclear. Trimming stripped 2 bases from V and 0 bases from J, with 9 bases between. The CDR3 sequence is 15 residues long. Germline CDR1 and CDR2: SGHTA and FQGTGA. CDR3 amino acids: CASSLLSSSTDTQYF. CDR3 DNA sequence: TGTGCCAGCAGCTTACTGTCTTCTAGCACAGATACGCAGTATTTT.

This chain joins TRBV6-1 and TRBJ2-2; TRBD2 is a possible D gene (5 bases). This CDR3 contains 14 residues. The V end was cut by 3 bases, the J end by 7 bases, with 12 bases between. Per germline, CDR1 MNHNS and CDR2 SASEGT. The CDR3: CASSDRGINGELFF. The CDR3 DNA reads TGTGCCAGCAGTGATCGGGGAATCAACGGGGAGCTGTTTTTT.

The V and J genes are TRBV30 and TRBJ1-3, with 10 bases lining up with TRBD1. Germline CDR1 is GTSNPN and CDR2 is SVGIG (reference sequence). The CDR3 consists of 15 residues. J gave up 2 bases and V 3 bases, and 4 bases lay outside the gene matches. The CDR3 spells CAWSLGQGTGNTIYF. The CDR3 DNA reads TGTGCCTGGAGCCTGGGACAGGGGACTGGAAACACCATATATTTT.

V and J are TRBV27 and TRBJ1-2; D is ambiguous. The CDR3 consists of 14 residues. Deletions cut 5 bases from V and 2 bases from J, with 12 bases between. Per germline, CDR1 MNHEY and CDR2 SMNVEV (reference sequence). Here the CDR3 reads CASSARQDNYGYTF. As DNA, the CDR3 is TGTGCCAGCAGTGCCCGACAAGACAACTATGGCTACACCTTC.

This rearrangement joins TRBV5-6 to TRBJ2-7; the D is unclear. Trimming stripped 0 bases from V and 3 bases from J, with 10 bases between. This CDR3 comprises 14 residues. The germline CDR1 and CDR2 sequences are SGHDT and YYEEEE. CDR3 DNA sequence: TGTGCCAGCAGCTTGGAGCTGAAAAGCTACGAGCAGTACTTC. Translated, it gives CASSLELKSYEQYF.

The chain recombines TRBV29-1 with TRBJ2-7, with D possibly TRBD1 on 6 matching bases. V lost 7 bases to trimming and J lost 2 bases, with 9 bases between them. This CDR3 contains 11 residues. From germline, CDR1 is SQVTM and CDR2 ANQGSEA. CDR3 region: CSAGTTYEQYF. Here the CDR3 DNA reads TGCAGCGCAGGGACAACCTACGAGCAGTACTTC.

This clone occurred a few times. V is TRBV5-1 and J is TRBJ2-7; 10 bases line up with TRBD1. V shed 3 bases, J shed 4 bases, and the junction held 10 bases outside the gene matches. The CDR3 spans 16 residues. Germline V gives CDR1 SGHRS, CDR2 YFSETQ. The chain's CDR3 is CASSWDRDRGGYEQYF. The CDR3 region has the DNA TGCGCCAGCAGCTGGGACCGGGACAGGGGTGGATACGAGCAGTACTTC.